Listed here are 32 T cell receptor beta chains from one sample, sequenced in a study of shared clonotypes between healthy human individuals. Method: immunoSEQ multiplex PCR; TCRdb's copy keeps in-frame clones and lacks some. The data show approximately 2.4 million clones, approximately 95% seen once. Sequencing used naive CD4+ T cells sorted from blood. Subset here: CD45RA+ positively selected. These receptors were obtained from a man aged 18-30 years in good health.

The rearrangement uses TRBV7-9 and TRBJ1-2; 8 positions agree with TRBD1. V dropped 5 bases and J dropped 0; count of bases not matched to a gene: 5. Per the germline V gene, CDR1 is SEHNR and CDR2 is FQNEAQ (reference sequence). This CDR3 region has 15 residues. DNA of the CDR3: TGTGCCAGCAGCAAAGGACAGGGAGCTAACTATGGCTACACCTTC. Translated: CASSKGQGANYGYTF.

V is TRBV4-1 and J is TRBJ1-4; D ambiguous. Trimming pared 4 bases from V and 0 bases from J, leaving 30 bases between. The CDR3 has 22 residues. Germline V gene data show CDR1 as MGHRA and CDR2 as YSYEKL. CDR3 protein: CASSRPIGGRTPTSTTNEKLFF. The DNA for the CDR3 is TGCGCCAGCAGCCGACCTATCGGAGGGAGGACCCCCACTAGCACAACTAATGAAAAACTGTTTTTT.

For the CDR3, the DNA is TGTGCCAGCAGCGTAGAGATGGATGAGCAGTTCTTC. Residues: CASSVEMDEQFF. The chain employs TRBV9 and TRBJ2-1, with unresolved D. CDR1 is SGDLS, CDR2 YYNGEE, per germline. CDR3 length equals 12 residues. V lost 0 bases and J lost 8, with 6 bases in between.

This rearrangement joins TRBV28 to TRBJ2-5; D tentatively reads TRBD1 or TRBD2 (5 bases each). With 5 bases removed from V and 9 bases from J, the gap between germline ends came to 43 bases. CDR1 is MDHEN, CDR2 SYDVKM, per germline. This CDR3 region has 22 residues. DNA of the CDR3: TGTGCCAGCAGTCCCTTTTTTGACCTCTCGGCGACGGGCTTGACGTGGTTGGGGGCCCAGTACTTC. This encodes CASSPFFDLSATGLTWLGAQYF.

The rearrangement joins TRBV30 to TRBJ1-6; D unresolved. The CDR3 runs 13 residues. V was pared by 1 base and J by 6 bases, with 7 bases between. The V gene's germline CDR1 is GTSNPN and CDR2 SVGIG (reference sequence). CDR3 coding DNA: TGTGCCTGGAGTGAAGCTGGTAATTCACCCCTCCACTTT. The encoded protein is CAWSEAGNSPLHF.

The genes are TRBV29-1 and TRBJ1-1; D perhaps matches TRBD1 (5 bases). The CDR3 consists of 14 residues. Germline CDR1 and CDR2: SQVTM and ANQGSEA. V was clipped by 6 bases and J by 3 bases, with 17 bases between them. The CDR3 DNA reads as TGCAGCGTCAAAAAGCTCTTGGGGGACACTGAAGCTTTCTTT. This encodes CSVKKLLGDTEAFF.

This clone showed up just a few times. The rearrangement joins TRBV7-2 to TRBJ1-2; 7 bases fit TRBD1. CDR1 is SGHTA and CDR2 is FQGNSA in the germline V gene. V was pared by 2 bases and J by 4 bases, with 1 base of the junction left unmatched. The CDR3 has 13 amino acids. CDR3 DNA: TGTGCCAGCAGCTTACAGGGGGGCTATGGCTACACCTTC. This gives the protein CASSLQGGYGYTF.

This clone occurred once. The CDR3 sequence: CAWGDSTKTQYF. In DNA, the CDR3 is TGTGCCTGGGGGGACAGCACAAAGACCCAGTACTTC. The V and J genes are TRBV30 and TRBJ2-5, with 7 bases that match TRBD1. The germline V gene encodes CDR1 GTSNPN and CDR2 SVGIG (reference sequence). V shed 5 bases, J shed 6 bases, and the junction held 6 bases outside the gene matches. The CDR3 consists of 12 residues.

A note on this clone: Other DNA sequences in this sample translate to the same CDR3. This chain uses TRBV10-3 with TRBJ2-5; D perhaps matches TRBD1 (5 bases). The CDR3 contains 13 residues. Trimming removed 2 bases from V and 5 bases from J, with 9 bases in between. Germline V gene lookup returns CDR1 ENHRY and CDR2 SYGVKD. The DNA for the CDR3 is TGTGCCATCAGTGAGGGGGCTGGGGAGACCCAGTACTTC. It is translated as CAISEGAGETQYF.

The genes are TRBV5-5 and TRBJ2-7, with a possible D match to TRBD2 (5 bases). This CDR3 spans 12 amino acids. Germline CDR1 and CDR2: SGHKS and YYEKEE (reference sequence). Trimming pared 4 bases from V and 4 bases from J, leaving 9 bases between. For the CDR3, the DNA is TGTGCCAGCAGCCCGGAGGATTACGAGCAGTACTTC. Residues: CASSPEDYEQYF. The full variable domain, with the rest looked up from reference TRBV5-5 and TRBJ2-7, is DAGVTQSPTHLIKTRGQQVTLRCSPISGHKSVSWYQQVLGQGPQFIFQYYEKEERGRGNFPDRFSARQFPNYSSELNVNALLLGDSALYLCASSPEDYEQYFGPGTRLTVT.

The J gene is TRBJ2-7, the V gene TRBV7-9; 14 nucleotides line up with TRBD2. The CDR3 contains 16 residues. V lost 5 bases, J lost 3 bases, and 6 bases stayed unmatched. Germline V CDR1 and CDR2: SEHNR, FQNEAQ (reference sequence). CDR3 nucleotides: TGTGCCAGCAGCGAAACCGGGACTAGCGGGAGCTACGAGCAGTACTTC. Its protein product is CASSETGTSGSYEQYF.

Concerning this clone: Other DNA sequences of this sample code for an identical CDR3. The chain links TRBV7-9 to TRBJ2-5; unclear D gene. Germline loops: CDR1 SEHNR, CDR2 FQNEAQ (reference sequence). The length of the CDR3 is 14 residues. Trimming removed 5 bases from V and 2 bases from J, with 12 bases in between. CDR3 region: CASSLAILQETQYF. CDR3 nucleotide sequence: TGTGCCAGCAGCCTCGCAATTCTTCAAGAGACCCAGTACTTC.

V gene TRBV25-1 combines with J gene TRBJ1-2; the D is unclear. The V and J ends lost 5 bases and 4 bases respectively, with 8 bases between them. Per the germline V gene, CDR1 is MGHDK and CDR2 is SYGVNS. The CDR3 is 12 residues long. CDR3 in amino acids: CASSSLSYGYTF. The CDR3, as DNA: TGTGCCAGCAGTTCACTATCCTATGGCTACACCTTC.

In the case of this clone: The identical CDR3 is also encoded by other nucleotide sequences in the sample. The gene calls are TRBV7-2 and TRBJ1-1, with 7 bases fitting TRBD1. With 5 bases clipped from V and 1 base from J, the junction kept 4 bases outside the gene matches. Germline CDR1 reads SGHTA; CDR2 reads FQGNSA. The CDR3 is 14 amino acids. CDR3 in amino acids: CASSPGTANTEAFF. The CDR3 DNA follows: TGTGCCAGCAGCCCTGGGACAGCGAACACTGAAGCTTTCTTT.

For the CDR3, the DNA is TGTGCCAGCAGTGAGGACACCCGATTGAACACTGAAGCTTTCTTT. Translation gives CASSEDTRLNTEAFF. The chain combines TRBV6-1 with TRBJ1-1, with a possible D match to TRBD1 (5 bases). Germline assignment: CDR1 MNHNS and CDR2 SASEGT. Trimming removed 3 bases at V and 0 bases at J, with 11 bases between. This CDR3 has 15 amino acids.

The chain links TRBV9 to TRBJ1-4; D unresolved. The germline V and J ends were trimmed by 4 bases and 12 bases, with 22 bases remaining between them. CDR3 length: 15 residues. The germline CDR1 and CDR2 sequences are SGDLS and YYNGEE. CDR3 protein: CASSPHGYGIGELFF. The DNA of the CDR3 is TGTGCCAGCAGCCCCCACGGGTACGGGATTGGAGAACTGTTTTTT.

This clone appeared a few times. This chain links TRBV6-6 with TRBJ1-4; 9 nucleotides agree with TRBD1. J gave up 7 bases and V 6 bases, and 6 bases lay outside the gene matches. This CDR3 spans 14 amino acids. CDR1 and CDR2 (germline): MNHNY, SVGAGI (reference sequence). The CDR3 DNA reads TGTGCCAGCAGGGGAGGACAGGGGCCTGAAAAACTGTTTTTT. Protein product: CASRGGQGPEKLFF.

This clone is a singleton in its sample. The sample holds other DNA sequences that translate to the same CDR3. CDR3 region: CASSLVAGSGELFF. The CDR3 coding sequence is TGTGCCAGCAGCTTAGTGGCGGGCTCCGGGGAGCTGTTTTTT. V and J are TRBV7-9 and TRBJ2-2; a weak D match, TRBD2 (5 bases). V was cut by 1 base and J by 6 bases, with 9 bases left in between. CDR1 SEHNR and CDR2 FQNEAQ come from the germline V gene (reference sequence). CDR3 length: 14 amino acids.

The rearrangement links TRBV5-1 to TRBJ1-2, with D possibly TRBD1 on 6 matching bases. The CDR3 has 17 residues. V lost 4 bases to trimming and J lost 8 bases, with 27 bases between them. The germline gives CDR1 SGHRS, CDR2 YFSETQ. DNA for the CDR3: TGCGCCAGCAGCCTAGCTCCCCTCACTCCAGGGGTGTCCGGCTACACCTTC. This codes for CASSLAPLTPGVSGYTF.

The CDR3 bases are TGTGCCAGCAGTGACAGGGGTGGTATCCGGGACGATCAGCCCCAGCATTTT. Protein product: CASSDRGGIRDDQPQHF. V usage is TRBV6-1 and J usage is TRBJ1-5; the D gene is possibly TRBD1 (6 bases). The V and J ends lost 3 bases and 5 bases respectively, with 20 bases between them. The length of the CDR3 is 17 residues. The germline gives CDR1 MNHNS, CDR2 SASEGT.

This clone was observed a single time. V is TRBV7-2 and J is TRBJ2-7; 9 bases align to TRBD2. V lost 1 base to trimming and J lost 2 bases; unmatched junction nucleotides: 15. The CDR3 spans 19 residues. CDR1 is SGHTA, CDR2 FQGNSA, per germline. CDR3 protein: CASSLVRAFQREETYEQYF. For the CDR3, the DNA is TGTGCCAGCAGCTTAGTAAGGGCCTTCCAGCGGGAGGAAACCTACGAGCAGTACTTC.

This rearrangement joins TRBV18 to TRBJ2-6, with TRBD2 matching over 7 bases. With V trimmed by 6 bases and J by 2 bases, 13 bases remained unmatched. The germline V gene has CDR1 KGHSH and CDR2 LQKENI. The CDR3 is 18 residues long. The CDR3 nucleotides read TGTGCCAGCTCTCTTGATACAGCGGGACTGGCTGGGGCCAACGTCCTGACTTTC. It specifies CASSLDTAGLAGANVLTF.

The V and J genes are TRBV7-2 and TRBJ2-6; possibly TRBD2 for D (5 bases). This CDR3 region has 18 residues. Germline CDR1 SGHTA, CDR2 FQGNSA. The V gene lost 4 bases and the J gene lost 0 bases, with 16 bases spanning the gap. CDR3 sequence reads: CASSSSSRGSSGANVLTF. The CDR3 DNA is TGTGCCAGCAGCTCCTCAAGTAGAGGGAGCTCTGGGGCCAACGTCCTGACTTTC.

In this sample, this clone turned up once. The genes are TRBV5-4 and TRBJ1-1, with no clear D. The CDR3 consists of 13 residues. The germline V and J ends were trimmed by 1 base and 6 bases, with 10 bases remaining between them. Germline V gives CDR1 SGHNT, CDR2 YYREEE (reference sequence). CDR3 coding DNA: TGTGCCAGCAGCTTGCTGGGAATCCCTGAAGCTTTCTTT. Protein: CASSLLGIPEAFF.

The chain employs TRBV6-5 and TRBJ1-5; 8 nucleotides align to TRBD1. V shed 7 bases, J shed 9 bases, and the junction held 8 bases outside the gene matches. Germline V gene sequence: CDR1 MNHEY, CDR2 SVGAGI. This CDR3 region has 13 residues. The CDR3 bases are TGTGCCAGCAAAGGACAGGGCGGGGGGCCCCAGCATTTT. Amino acids: CASKGQGGGPQHF.

The chain employs TRBV9 and TRBJ2-3, with TRBD2 as a possible D gene (6 bases). V lost 3 bases, J lost 1 base, and 12 bases lay in between. This CDR3 comprises 15 residues. Germline V lookup: CDR1 SGDLS, CDR2 YYNGEE. CDR3 sequence (DNA): TGTGCCAGCAGCGACACGACTAGTCGCACAGATACGCAGTATTTT. Residues: CASSDTTSRTDTQYF.

Only one count was recorded for this clone. The chain has TRBV28 and TRBJ1-4; 9 positions agree with TRBD1. Germline V lookup: CDR1 MDHEN, CDR2 SYDVKM. This CDR3 contains 15 residues. The junction had 8 bases not matched to a gene; V was cut back by 7 bases and J by 5 bases. The CDR3 region is CASKYPGTGNEKLFF. The CDR3 coding sequence is TGTGCCAGCAAGTACCCCGGGACAGGGAATGAAAAACTGTTTTTT.

The CDR3 protein is CASSLEVGYGYTF. The CDR3 DNA follows: TGTGCCAGCAGCTTAGAGGTGGGCTATGGCTACACCTTC. The chain uses TRBV7-2 and TRBJ1-2, with D hard to call. The CDR3 sequence is 13 residues long. Germline CDR1 is SGHTA and CDR2 is FQGNSA. Trimming took 1 base from V and 4 from J, leaving 7 bases between them.

The chain couples TRBV6-4 to TRBJ2-2, with D possibly being TRBD1 (6 bases). This CDR3 has 15 amino acids. Germline CDR1 MRHNA, CDR2 SNTAGT. Trimming removed 5 bases at V and 0 bases at J, with 10 bases between. CDR3 loop: CASSKDSANTGELFF. The CDR3 nucleotides read TGTGCCAGCAGTAAGGACAGCGCGAACACCGGGGAGCTGTTTTTT.

The CDR3 loop reads CASSYSGVNSNQPQHF. The CDR3 region has the DNA TGTGCCAGCAGTTACTCAGGGGTCAATAGCAATCAGCCCCAGCATTTT. The chain uses TRBV6-6 and TRBJ1-5; a weak D match, TRBD1 (5 bases). Germline assignment: CDR1 MNHNY and CDR2 SVGAGI (reference sequence). This CDR3 contains 16 residues. Trimming removed 0 bases from V and 0 bases from J, with 9 bases in between.

In regard to this clone: This specimen includes other DNA sequences encoding the same CDR3. Written as DNA, the CDR3 is TGTGCCAGCTCACCCGGACAGGGGGTCTACGAGCAGTACTTC. It encodes CASSPGQGVYEQYF. The chain couples TRBV18 to TRBJ2-7; 10 positions agree with TRBD1. CDR1 and CDR2 (germline): KGHSH, LQKENI. CDR3 size: 14 residues. V lost 3 bases and J lost 3; bases outside the gene matches: 2.

V is TRBV5-1 and J is TRBJ2-5; D is possibly TRBD1 (6 bases). This CDR3 comprises 14 residues. The V end lost 4 bases, the J end lost 3 bases, and 13 bases lay between the germline ends. Per the germline V gene, CDR1 is SGHRS and CDR2 is YFSETQ. The CDR3: CASSQRTAEETQYF. The CDR3 coding sequence is TGCGCCAGCAGCCAAAGGACAGCCGAAGAGACCCAGTACTTC. Full variable domain (outside the CDR3, taken from reference TRBV5-1 and TRBJ2-5): KAGVTQTPRYLIKTRGQQVTLSCSPISGHRSVSWYQQTPGQGLQFLFEYFSETQRNKGNFPGRFSGRQFSNSRSEMNVSTLELGDSALYLCASSQRTAEETQYFGPGTRLLVL.